This TCR beta chain was documented in a study of beta chain features in type 1 diabetes. Every bit of the isolated RNA underwent reverse transcription, so sequencing read expressed TCRB transcripts. The data were produced by immunoSEQ multiplex PCR, yet TCRdb's version contains in-frame clones alone and is incomplete. Of 350,000 or so clones in the sample, roughly 21% are singletons; the top ten hold under 0.055%. Germline loops: CDR1 MDHEN, CDR2 SYDVKM. V was pared by 2 bases and J by 0 bases, with 7 bases of the junction left unmatched. The CDR3 is 18 residues long. This receptor was identified in a woman younger than 30 in good health. The V call is TRBV28, the J call TRBJ2-6; 7 bases line up with TRBD1. Sequenced sample: naive CD4+ T cells from blood. CDR3 coding DNA: TGTGCCAGCAGTTTAATCGGGACAGCGATCTCTGGGGCCAACGTCCTGACTTTC. Its protein is CASSLIGTAISGANVLTF.